The source of this TCR beta chain is a study of shared clonotypes between healthy human individuals. Study context: Donors had three CD4 naive, three CD4 memory, two CD8 naive and one CD8 memory plate apiece.

Sequencing used immunoSEQ multiplex PCR; TCRdb keeps in-frame clones, though not all of them. The profile shows hundreds of thousands of clones, approximately 74% of them singletons. Donors, without exception, were Caucasian adults residing in Nashville, Tennessee. Germline CDR1 and CDR2: SGHDT and YYEEEE. This CDR3 contains 15 residues. V gave up 0 bases and J gave up 10 bases, with 17 bases separating them. The TCR originated in a woman aged 25 to 39 in good health. Sequenced: memory CD4+ T cells sorted from blood. Stated subset: CD45RA-negative fraction. The chain has TRBV5-6 and TRBJ2-1; D is perhaps TRBD1 (5 bases). CDR3 region: CASSLATATRREQFF. As DNA, the CDR3 is TGTGCCAGCAGCTTGGCGACAGCTACCAGAAGGGAGCAGTTCTTC. Drawing the rest from reference TRBV5-6 and TRBJ2-1, the complete variable domain is DAGVTQSPTHLIKTRGQQVTLRCSPKSGHDTVSWYQQALGQGPQFIFQYYEEEERQRGNFPDRFSGHQFPNYSSELNVNALLLGDSALYLCASSLATATRREQFFGPGTRLTVL.